These 13 T cell receptor beta chains were sequenced from one sample in a study of technical replicates of blood from a handful of donors. Sequencing was performed with immunoSEQ multiplex PCR; in TCRdb, only in-frame clones are kept and a portion is missing. Here the sample spans 84,000 or so clones, around 94% being singletons. Sequenced material: T cells isolated from PBMCs. These receptors all stem from a human donor in good health.

The chain carries TRBV14 and TRBJ2-1, with a weak D call TRBD2 (6 bases). CDR3 size: 15 residues. V gave up 4 bases and J gave up 1 base, with 11 bases separating them. Germline values: CDR1 SGHDN, CDR2 FVKESK. CDR3 nucleotides: TGTGCCAGCAGCCTATACGGGAGTTCCTACAATGAGCAGTTCTTC. It encodes CASSLYGSSYNEQFF. Using reference TRBV14 and TRBJ2-1 for the parts outside the CDR3, the full variable domain is EAGVTQFPSHSVIEKGQTVTLRCDPISGHDNLYWYRRVMGKEIKFLLHFVKESKQDESGMPNNRFLAERTGGTYSTLKVQPAELEDSGVYFCASSLYGSSYNEQFFGPGTRLTVL.

The rearrangement uses TRBV10-3 and TRBJ2-1; the D is unclear. There are 15 residues in the CDR3. With 0 bases removed from V and 7 bases from J, the gap between germline ends came to 13 bases. Germline CDR1 and CDR2: ENHRY and SYGVKD. CDR3: CAISESRLDQNEQFF. CDR3 bases: TGTGCCATCAGTGAGTCGCGGCTAGACCAAAATGAGCAGTTCTTC.

The V call is TRBV15, the J call TRBJ2-1; 9 nucleotides line up with TRBD1. V was clipped by 0 bases and J by 6 bases; unmatched bases: 3. The CDR3 extends over 15 amino acids. CDR1 LNHNV and CDR2 YYDKDF come from the germline V gene (reference sequence). The CDR3 coding sequence is TGTGCCACCAGCAGAGAGACAGGGGGGCCCAATGAGCAGTTCTTC. It encodes CATSRETGGPNEQFF.

This sequence joins TRBV19 and TRBJ2-7, with 11 bases identical to TRBD1. The germline gives CDR1 LNHDA, CDR2 SQIVND (reference sequence). After removal of 4 bases from V and 5 bases from J, the junction contained 7 bases not matched to a gene. This CDR3 is 15 amino acids long. The CDR3 loop reads CASSTSGTGGNEQYF. DNA for the CDR3: TGTGCCAGTAGTACCTCCGGGACAGGGGGAAACGAGCAGTACTTC.

V gene TRBV10-3 combines with J gene TRBJ1-1; D uncertain. Germline CDR1 reads ENHRY; CDR2 reads SYGVKD. The length of the CDR3 is 15 residues. Trimming stripped 2 bases from V and 1 base from J, with 11 bases between. The CDR3 region is CAISESRGSNTEAFF. For the CDR3, the DNA is TGTGCCATCAGTGAGAGTCGGGGTTCGAACACTGAAGCTTTCTTT.

The genes are TRBV5-4 and TRBJ1-1; possible D gene TRBD1, 5 bases. CDR1 and CDR2 from the germline V gene are SGHNT and YYREEE (reference sequence). The CDR3 totals 13 residues. V was cut by 5 bases and J by 1 base, with 9 bases left in between. The CDR3 DNA reads as TGTGCCAGCAGTTGGGGCAGGAACACTGAAGCTTTCTTT. Protein product: CASSWGRNTEAFF.

V usage is TRBV30 and J usage is TRBJ1-6, with a possible D match to TRBD1 (6 bases). CDR3 length equals 13 residues. The V and J ends lost 4 bases and 10 bases respectively, with 14 bases between them. The germline V gene encodes CDR1 GTSNPN and CDR2 SVGIG (reference sequence). In nucleotides, the CDR3 is TGTGCCTGGAACCGCAGGGGTGGATCACCCCTCCACTTT. Translation gives CAWNRRGGSPLHF. Full variable domain (remainder filled in from reference TRBV30 and TRBJ1-6): SQTIHQWPATLVQPVGSPLSLECTVEGTSNPNLYWYRQAAGRGLQLLFYSVGIGQISSEVPQNLSASRPQDRQFILSSKKLLLSDSGFYLCAWNRRGGSPLHFGNGTRLTVT.

This clone was counted a single time. The chain links TRBV11-2 to TRBJ2-2, with a possible D match to TRBD2 (5 bases). Germline V gene sequence: CDR1 SGHAT, CDR2 FQNNGV. This CDR3 comprises 13 residues. The germline V and J ends were trimmed by 5 bases and 7 bases, with 11 bases remaining between them. In DNA, the CDR3 is TGTGCCAGCAGCCCCATCCGGGGCGGGGAGCTGTTTTTT. Translated, it gives CASSPIRGGELFF.

The chain joins TRBV6-5 to TRBJ1-1; 8 bases map to TRBD1. The CDR3 consists of 13 residues. The V gene end was trimmed by 6 bases and the J gene end by 5 bases; junction bases not matched to a gene: 5. The V gene's germline CDR1 is MNHEY and CDR2 SVGAGI. CDR3 sequence (DNA): TGTGCCAGCAGCTCAGGGGGCTATACTGAAGCTTTCTTT. Its protein product is CASSSGGYTEAFF.

This rearrangement joins TRBV11-2 to TRBJ1-2, with 8 bases identical to TRBD1. Germline CDR1 is SGHAT and CDR2 is FQNNGV. The CDR3 covers 15 residues. The trim removed 4 bases at V and 7 bases at J, leaving 11 bases unmatched. The CDR3 region is CASSWTRTGFIGYTF. Here the CDR3 DNA reads TGTGCCAGCAGCTGGACAAGGACAGGGTTCATTGGCTACACCTTC.

The rearrangement joins TRBV7-9 to TRBJ2-7; possibly TRBD2 for D (6 bases). Trimming removed 1 base at V and 2 bases at J, with 6 bases between. Germline V gives CDR1 SEHNR, CDR2 FQNEAQ (reference sequence). This CDR3 spans 13 amino acids. This CDR3 is CASSLERAYEQYF. The CDR3 DNA sequence: TGTGCCAGCAGCTTAGAGCGGGCCTACGAGCAGTACTTC. Complete variable domain (other parts from reference TRBV7-9 and TRBJ2-7): DTGVSQNPRHKITKRGQNVTFRCDPISEHNRLYWYRQTLGQGPEFLTYFQNEAQLEKSRLLSDRFSAERPKGSFSTLEIQRTEQGDSAMYLCASSLERAYEQYFGPGTRLTVT.

V is TRBV28 and J is TRBJ2-7; a weak D match, TRBD2 (6 bases). The CDR3 totals 17 residues. V was cut by 3 bases and J by 1 base, with 19 bases left in between. Germline values: CDR1 MDHEN, CDR2 SYDVKM. CDR3 amino acids: CASSFITRSGWSYEQYF. CDR3 bases: TGTGCCAGCAGTTTTATTACTCGGAGCGGGTGGTCCTACGAGCAGTACTTC.

The chain carries TRBV7-3 and TRBJ2-7; tentatively, D is TRBD1 (6 bases). This CDR3 comprises 12 residues. Germline V lookup: CDR1 SGHTA, CDR2 FQGTGA. V was shortened by 5 bases and J by 4 bases, with 9 bases between the two germline ends. The CDR3, as DNA: TGTGCCAGCAGCGAGCAGGGGTACGAGCAGTACTTC. It specifies CASSEQGYEQYF.